This TCR beta chain was obtained from a study of blood T cell repertoires in COVID-19. The germline CDR1 and CDR2 sequences are SGHRS and YFSETQ. The CDR3 sequence is 13 residues long. With 5 bases removed from V and 0 bases from J, the gap between germline ends came to 8 bases. Clones were read by immunoSEQ multiplex PCR, and TCRdb kept only the in-frame ones, dropping some. The sample has approximately 90,000 clones; about nine tenths are singletons. This chain uses TRBV5-1 with TRBJ1-1, with a tentative D call TRBD1 (5 bases). Sequences were obtained from peripheral blood. The source is a man between 60 and 75 years old with acute or convalescent COVID-19. CDR3 protein: CASRDIMNTEAFF. Here the CDR3 DNA reads TGCGCCAGCAGGGACATCATGAACACTGAAGCTTTCTTT.